This T cell receptor (beta chain) was retrieved from a study of blood T cell repertoires in COVID-19. Study-wide background: Sources were T cells, B-cell-depleted T cells, or PBMCs; the material itself was cDNA or gDNA.

This CDR3 spans 13 amino acids. Germline trimming cut 4 bases from V and 4 bases from J; bases unmatched to any gene: 1. CDR1 LGHDT and CDR2 YNNKEL come from the germline V gene (reference sequence). Authors' data handling: By means of reference gene primer amplification, nucleated cell counts were estimated. Profiled with immunoSEQ multiplex PCR; TCRdb holds only in-frame clones, not every one. That table gives V, J and clone size, and the DNA gave D and trimming. The sample lists 150,000 or so clones; about nine tenths were seen once. Input material: peripheral blood. This sequence originates from an older man with acute or convalescent COVID-19. The chain carries TRBV3-1 (or the pseudogene TRBV3-2) and TRBJ1-2; 9 positions match TRBD1. CDR3 DNA: TGTGCCAGCAGCCGGGGACAGGGCTATGGCTACACCTTC. This encodes CASSRGQGYGYTF.